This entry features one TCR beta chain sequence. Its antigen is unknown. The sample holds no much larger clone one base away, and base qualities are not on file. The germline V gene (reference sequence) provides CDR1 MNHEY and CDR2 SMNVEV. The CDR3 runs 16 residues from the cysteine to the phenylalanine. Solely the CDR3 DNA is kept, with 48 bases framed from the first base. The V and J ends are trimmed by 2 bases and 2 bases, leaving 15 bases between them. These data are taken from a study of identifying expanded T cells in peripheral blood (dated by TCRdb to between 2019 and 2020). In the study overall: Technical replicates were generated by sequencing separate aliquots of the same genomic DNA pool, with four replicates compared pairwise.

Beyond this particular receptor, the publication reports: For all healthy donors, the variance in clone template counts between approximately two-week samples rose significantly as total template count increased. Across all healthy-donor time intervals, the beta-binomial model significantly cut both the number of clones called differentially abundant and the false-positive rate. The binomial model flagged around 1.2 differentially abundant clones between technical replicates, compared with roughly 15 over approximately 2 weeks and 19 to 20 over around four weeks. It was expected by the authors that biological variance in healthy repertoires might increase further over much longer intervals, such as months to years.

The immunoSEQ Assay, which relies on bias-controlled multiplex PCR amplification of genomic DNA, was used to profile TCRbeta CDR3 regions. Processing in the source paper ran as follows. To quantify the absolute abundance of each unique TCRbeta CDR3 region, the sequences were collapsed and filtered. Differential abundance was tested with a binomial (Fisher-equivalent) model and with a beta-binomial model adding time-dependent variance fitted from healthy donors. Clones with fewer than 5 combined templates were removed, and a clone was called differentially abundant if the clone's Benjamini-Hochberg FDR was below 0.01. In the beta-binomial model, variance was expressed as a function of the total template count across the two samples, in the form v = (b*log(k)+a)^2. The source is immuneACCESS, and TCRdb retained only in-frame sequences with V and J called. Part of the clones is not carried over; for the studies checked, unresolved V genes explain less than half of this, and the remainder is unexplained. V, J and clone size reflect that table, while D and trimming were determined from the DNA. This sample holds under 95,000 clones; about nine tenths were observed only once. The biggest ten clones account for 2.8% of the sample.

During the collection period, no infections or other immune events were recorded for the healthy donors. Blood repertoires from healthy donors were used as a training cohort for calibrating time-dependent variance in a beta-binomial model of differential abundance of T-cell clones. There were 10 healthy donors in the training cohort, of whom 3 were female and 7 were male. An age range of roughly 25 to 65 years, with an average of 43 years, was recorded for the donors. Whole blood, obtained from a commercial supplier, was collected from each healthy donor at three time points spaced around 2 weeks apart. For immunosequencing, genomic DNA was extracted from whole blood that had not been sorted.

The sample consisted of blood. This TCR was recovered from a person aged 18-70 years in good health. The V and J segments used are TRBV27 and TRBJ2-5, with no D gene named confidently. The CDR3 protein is CASSLRGHYGQETQYF. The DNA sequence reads TGTGCCAGCAGTTTACGAGGCCACTACGGTCAAGAGACCCAGTACTTC.